This T cell receptor beta chain is drawn from a study of CD8+ T cells in alopecia areata. Study-level background: Among treated patients, oral tofacitinib was administered at 5 to 10 mg twice daily.

Remarks on this clone: At one of its ends the junction is not consistent with the germline gene, which may arise from a read error.

The CDR3 runs to 16 residues. CDR1 and CDR2 from the germline V gene are SGHTA and FQGNSA. Reverse transcribed after extraction, RNA yielded cDNA as the sequencing template. Profiled with immunoSEQ multiplex PCR; TCRdb holds only in-frame clones, not every one. Here the sample spans some 130,000 clones, approximately 49% being singletons. The J gene is TRBJ2-3, the V gene TRBV7-2, with TRBD2 identical over 13 bases. This receptor was obtained from a human donor with alopecia areata. Here the sequenced sample was CD8+ T cells sorted from blood, taken at week 0. In DNA form, the CDR3 reads TGCGCCAGCAGCCAAGGTAGACTAGCGGGGGGAGATACGCAGTATTTT. It yields the protein CASSQGRLAGGDTQYF.